The 19 T cell receptor beta chains below all came from one sample that was sequenced in a study of spatial heterogeneity in lung cancer. Regarding time point: blood at routine non-recurrence follow-up after resection. TCRdb processed the 5' RACE reads anew with MiXCR; each CDR3 protein has one entry. The sample includes 2,600 or so distinct CDR3 sequences, approximately 50% of them seen just once. This specimen was PBMCs, taken at follow-up. All receptors derive from a female donor with early-stage non-small cell lung cancer.

Concerning this clonotype: Within a library made for alpha chains, this beta chain is off target, and its count is uninformative. V is TRBV11-2 and J is TRBJ2-1, with D uncertain. Deletions cut 2 bases from V and 6 bases from J, with 11 bases between. CDR3 length: 14 residues. Germline V gives CDR1 SGHAT, CDR2 FQNNGV. This chain's CDR3 is CASSLYSLGNEQFF. Written as DNA, the CDR3 is TGTGCCAGCAGCTTATATTCCCTAGGCAATGAGCAGTTCTTC.

Regarding this clonotype: Sequence at one end of the junction differs from germline and may be a read error. This beta chain is a stray sequence in a library constructed for alpha chains; its clone size is not meaningful. V gene TRBV20-1 combines with J gene TRBJ2-3, with 8 bases fitting TRBD2. The CDR3 is 18 residues long. Germline assignment: CDR1 DFQATT and CDR2 SNEGSKA (reference sequence). The CDR3 sequence: CSAGFIAGWSMGTDTQYF. For the CDR3, the DNA is TGTAGTGCTGGTTTCATAGCGGGGTGGAGTATGGGCACAGATACGCAGTATTTT.

This clonotype has only a few counts. This beta chain is off target for a library built for alpha chains, so its abundance means little. The CDR3 DNA follows: TGTGCCAGCAGCCTTTATACTAGCACCTACGAGCAGTACTTC. Encoded protein: CASSLYTSTYEQYF. The chain joins TRBV3-1 to TRBJ2-7, with a weak D call TRBD2 (6 bases). Trimming took off 4 bases at V and 2 bases at J, with 12 bases between the two ends. This CDR3 comprises 14 residues. CDR1 is LGHDT, CDR2 YNNKEL, per germline (reference sequence).

Notes on this clonotype: This beta chain is an off-target read within a library intended for alpha chains, so its frequency means little. J is TRBJ1-5 and V is TRBV7-2; D perhaps matches TRBD1 (5 bases). The length of the CDR3 is 15 residues. The V end lost 5 bases, the J end lost 2 bases, and 13 bases lay between the germline ends. In germline, CDR1 is SGHTA, CDR2 FQGNSA. The CDR3 coding sequence is TGTGCCAGCAGCAAACCAGGGTTAGGCAATCAGCCCCAGCATTTT. This codes for CASSKPGLGNQPQHF.

This clonotype was seen once. Within a library made for alpha chains, this beta chain is off target, and its count is uninformative. This rearrangement joins TRBV5-1 to TRBJ2-3; D unresolved. The CDR3 spans 13 residues. From germline, CDR1 is SGHRS and CDR2 YFSETQ. V shed 1 base and J shed 3 bases, with 6 bases lying between them. CDR3 bases: TGCGCCAGCAGCTTGAGTGGGACAGATACGCAGTATTTT. This gives the protein CASSLSGTDTQYF.

This clonotype appeared a few times. Little can be read into the size of this beta chain, an off-target read in a library designed for alpha chains. The chain is built from TRBV6-1 and TRBJ2-3; maybe TRBD2 (6 bases). Germline CDR1 MNHNS, CDR2 SASEGT. CDR3 length equals 15 residues. V shed 10 bases and J shed 0 bases, with 17 bases lying between them. This CDR3 reads CATGGLQPSTDTQYF. The CDR3 DNA follows: TGTGCCACCGGGGGACTCCAACCTAGCACAGATACGCAGTATTTT.

This clonotype was found once. As an off-target read in a library built for alpha chains, this beta chain has a frequency of little significance. The chain has TRBV3-1 and TRBJ2-7, with D perhaps TRBD1 or TRBD2 (5 bases each). There are 14 residues in the CDR3. Germline CDR1 reads LGHDT; CDR2 reads YNNKEL (reference sequence). The V gene lost 2 bases and the J gene lost 3 bases, with 11 bases spanning the gap. The CDR3: CASSQTGPRYEQYF. Written as DNA, the CDR3 is TGTGCCAGCAGCCAAACGGGACCCCGCTACGAGCAGTACTTC.

As to this clonotype: The size of this beta chain means little, since it is a stray read in a library made for alpha chains. The J gene is TRBJ2-3, the V gene TRBV20-1, with D unresolved. CDR3 length: 13 amino acids. In germline, CDR1 is DFQATT, CDR2 SNEGSKA (reference sequence). V gave up 5 bases and J gave up 7 bases, with 16 bases separating them. CDR3 sequence (DNA): TGCAGTGCTCCCGACGGTGGGCTGAATACGCAGTATTTT. Its protein is CSAPDGGLNTQYF.

This clonotype has just a few counts. This beta chain represents an off-target read in a library built for alpha chains; its size is of limited meaning. The gene calls are TRBV7-9 and TRBJ2-5; no firm D call. V gave up 4 bases and J gave up 0 bases, with 9 bases separating them. Germline V gene lookup returns CDR1 SEHNR and CDR2 FQNEAQ (reference sequence). CDR3 length: 14 amino acids. The CDR3 sequence: CASSSARDQETQYF. The CDR3 bases are TGTGCCAGCAGCTCGGCTAGAGACCAAGAGACCCAGTACTTC.

To note about this clonotype: This beta chain appears as a stray read in a library generated for alpha chains; its size is not informative. The chain couples TRBV29-1 to TRBJ2-7; TRBD1 matches 11 bases. CDR1 and CDR2 (germline): SQVTM, ANQGSEA. The CDR3 sequence is 13 residues long. Losses at the gene ends were 5 bases for V and 6 bases for J; bases not matched to a gene: 6. In DNA, the CDR3 is TGCAGCGTTCGCGGACAGGGGGCTGGCGAGCAGTACTTC. As protein: CSVRGQGAGEQYF.

With regard to this clonotype: Being off target in a library aimed at alpha chains, this beta chain has a size of little meaning. The chain carries TRBV7-9 and TRBJ2-3; D gene unclear. CDR3 length: 12 amino acids. Deletions cut 6 bases from V and 3 bases from J, with 7 bases between. CDR1 and CDR2 from the germline V gene are SEHNR and FQNEAQ (reference sequence). The CDR3 region is CASRVGTDTQYF. The CDR3 DNA reads TGTGCCAGCAGGGTTGGGACAGATACGCAGTATTTT.

A few counts support this clonotype. The library was designed around alpha chains, so this beta chain is a stray read whose abundance carries little weight. V usage is TRBV20-1 and J usage is TRBJ2-1; the D gene is possibly TRBD1 (6 bases). Germline CDR1 is DFQATT and CDR2 is SNEGSKA (reference sequence). Trimming took off 6 bases at V and 12 bases at J, with 18 bases between the two ends. This CDR3 spans 12 amino acids. The CDR3 DNA sequence: TGCAGTGCCGCTAACAGGGATACAGGGCAGTTCTTC. Protein sequence: CSAANRDTGQFF.

This clonotype was seen only a few times. This beta chain is a stray read from a library made for alpha chains; its abundance is not meaningful. V gene TRBV7-3 combines with J gene TRBJ2-2; 8 nucleotides align to TRBD2. This CDR3 is 13 amino acids long. Germline CDR1 and CDR2: SGHTA and FQGTGA. V lost 5 bases, J lost 4 bases, and 0 bases stayed unmatched. Written as DNA, the CDR3 is TGTGCCAGCAGCAGCGGGAGCACCGGGGAGCTGTTTTTT. It translates to CASSSGSTGELFF.

On this clonotype itself: Since the library was made to target alpha chains, this beta chain is a stray read and its abundance is not meaningful. The V call is TRBV5-1, the J call TRBJ2-5; TRBD1 is a possible D gene (6 bases). V lost 0 bases to trimming and J lost 2 bases, with 8 bases between them. CDR1 is SGHRS and CDR2 is YFSETQ in the germline V gene. This CDR3 comprises 14 residues. CDR3 nucleotides: TGCGCCAGCAGCTTGGAGACAGGACAAGAGACCCAGTACTTC. Translation gives CASSLETGQETQYF.

Of note for this clonotype: Since the library was made to target alpha chains, this beta chain is a stray read and its abundance is not meaningful. V usage is TRBV24-1 and J usage is TRBJ2-2; tentative D call: TRBD2 (6 bases). The CDR3 runs 12 residues. CDR1 is KGHDR and CDR2 is SFDVKD in the germline V gene. Deletions cut 7 bases from V and 7 bases from J, with 9 bases between. CDR3 bases: TGTGCCACCAGAGGGAGGCGCGGGGAGCTGTTTTTT. Translated: CATRGRRGELFF.

As concerns this clonotype: This beta chain appears as a stray read in a library generated for alpha chains; its size is not informative. This chain uses TRBV20-1 with TRBJ2-1; 7 bases are a match to TRBD1. The ends lost 6 bases at V and 4 bases at J; junction bases unmatched: 12. Germline CDR1 reads DFQATT; CDR2 reads SNEGSKA (reference sequence). The CDR3 runs 15 residues. Written as DNA, the CDR3 is TGCAGTGCCCGCCCGACAGGGTTGCCTTACAATGAGCAGTTCTTC. This codes for CSARPTGLPYNEQFF.

In the case of this clonotype: This beta chain is an unintended read in a library built for alpha chains; its size means little. The chain uses TRBV20-1 and TRBJ2-3; D is possibly TRBD2 (5 bases). Germline V CDR1 and CDR2: DFQATT, SNEGSKA (reference sequence). The CDR3 length is 12 residues. Deletions cut 5 bases from V and 3 bases from J, with 9 bases between. CDR3 sequence (DNA): TGCAGTGCTGGGAGATCGACAGATACGCAGTATTTT. Translated, it gives CSAGRSTDTQYF.

For this clonotype: This beta chain came through as a stray read in a library set up for alpha chains, and its size says little. This chain links TRBV7-8 with TRBJ2-1; D is uncertain. Germline-derived CDR1 and CDR2 are SGHVS and FQNEAQ. V lost 0 bases to trimming and J lost 8 bases, with 20 bases between them. The CDR3 has 17 residues. CDR3 DNA: TGTGCCAGCAGCTTAGCGGGCGGCTTTAGACGGCATCATGAGCAGTTCTTC. Translation: CASSLAGGFRRHHEQFF. Based on the CDR3 plus reference TRBV7-8 and TRBJ2-1, the full variable domain is GAGVSQSPRYKVAKRGQDVALRCDPISGHVSLFWYQQALGQGPEFLTYFQNEAQLDKSGLPSDRFFAERPEGSVSTLKIQRTQQEDSAVYLCASSLAGGFRRHHEQFFGPGTRLTVL.

In this sample, this clonotype turned up a few times. Being off target in a library aimed at alpha chains, this beta chain has a size of little meaning. V gene TRBV29-1 combines with J gene TRBJ2-3; D unclear. Germline CDR1 is SQVTM and CDR2 is ANQGSEA. V was trimmed by 3 bases and J by 3 bases, leaving 1 base between them. This CDR3 region has 10 residues. The CDR3 sequence is CSVDTDTQYF. CDR3 sequence (DNA): TGCAGCGTTGATACAGATACGCAGTATTTT.